Listed below are T cell receptor beta chains from one sample, sequenced in a study of blood T cell repertoires in COVID-19. Libraries were prepared by immunoSEQ multiplex PCR; TCRdb keeps only in-frame clonotypes and omits some of them. In the table there are about 170,000 clones, 80% to 85% of which are singletons. Sequencing was carried out using peripheral blood. The receptors derive from a woman in her seventies with COVID-19, enrolled during active disease. Both conserved end residues are part of each CDR3. Each record gives: CDR3 DNA, CDR3 protein, D gene, V gene, J gene, clone size. The D gene is left open where the match is weak. Clone size appears in some rows only: once, few, many, or a class for an expanded clone.

TGCGCCAGCAGCCCCCGGACGGGGGGGTATCAGCCCCAGCATTTT	CASSPRTGGYQPQHF	.	TRBV4-1	TRBJ1-5	few
TGTGCCAGCAGCTCCCTCCCGGGGAGGGCCAACGTCCTGACTTTC	CASSSLPGRANVLTF	.	TRBV7-2	TRBJ2-6	.
TGTGCCACCAGCAGAGGTGACAAGACCCCCAATCAGCCCCAGCATTTT	CATSRGDKTPNQPQHF	.	TRBV15	TRBJ1-5	.
TGTGCCAGCAGTGACAGACACTACACCACCGGGGAGCTGTTTTTT	CASSDRHYTTGELFF	.	TRBV27	TRBJ2-2	.
TGTGCCAGTAGTATAGTATGGGACAGAGATCAGCCCCAGCATTTT	CASSIVWDRDQPQHF	TRBD1	TRBV19	TRBJ1-5	.
TGTGCCATCAGACGAGGTAGTGATGAGCAGTTCTTC	CAIRRGSDEQFF	.	TRBV10-3	TRBJ2-1	.
TGTGCCAGCAGCTATCTCCCAGACTACAATGAGCAGTTCTTC	CASSYLPDYNEQFF	.	TRBV3-1/TRBV3-2	TRBJ2-1	few
TGTGCCAGCTCACAGGGGCAGCCAAATCAGCCCCAGCATTTT	CASSQGQPNQPQHF	.	TRBV18	TRBJ1-5	.
TGCGCCAGCAGCCCGAAGACTACAGGGGGCACCGGGGCCAACGTCCTGACTTTC	CASSPKTTGGTGANVLTF	TRBD1	TRBV5-1	TRBJ2-6	.
TGTGCCAGCAGCTCAAGGACTGGAGTAGCAAATGAGCAGTTCTTC	CASSSRTGVANEQFF	.	TRBV9	TRBJ2-1	.
TGTGCCTGTACCGGGACAGGGGGGTACAATGAGCAGTTCTTC	CACTGTGGYNEQFF	TRBD1	TRBV30	TRBJ2-1	few
TGTGCCATCAGTGAGTACGGACAGGGAGGGGGCTACACCTTC	CAISEYGQGGGYTF	TRBD1	TRBV10-3	TRBJ1-2	.